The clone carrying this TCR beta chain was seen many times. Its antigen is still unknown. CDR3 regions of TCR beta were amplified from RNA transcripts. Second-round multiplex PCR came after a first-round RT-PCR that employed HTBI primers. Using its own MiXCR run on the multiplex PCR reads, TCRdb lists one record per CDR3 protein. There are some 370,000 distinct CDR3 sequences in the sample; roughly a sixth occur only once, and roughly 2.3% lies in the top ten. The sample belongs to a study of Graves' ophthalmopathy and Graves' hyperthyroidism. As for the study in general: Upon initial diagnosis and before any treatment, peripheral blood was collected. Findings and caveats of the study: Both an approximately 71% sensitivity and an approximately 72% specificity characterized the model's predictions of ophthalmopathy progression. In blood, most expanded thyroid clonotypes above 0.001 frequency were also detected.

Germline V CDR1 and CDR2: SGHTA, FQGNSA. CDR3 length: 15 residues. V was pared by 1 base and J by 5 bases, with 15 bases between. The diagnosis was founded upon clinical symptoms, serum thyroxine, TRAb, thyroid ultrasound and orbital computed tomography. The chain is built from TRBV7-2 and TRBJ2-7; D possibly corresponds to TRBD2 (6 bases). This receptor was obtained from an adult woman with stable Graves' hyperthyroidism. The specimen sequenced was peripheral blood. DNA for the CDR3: TGTGCCAGCAGCTTAGATGGGGGGTTAGGCAACGAGCAGTACTTC. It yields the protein CASSLDGGLGNEQYF.